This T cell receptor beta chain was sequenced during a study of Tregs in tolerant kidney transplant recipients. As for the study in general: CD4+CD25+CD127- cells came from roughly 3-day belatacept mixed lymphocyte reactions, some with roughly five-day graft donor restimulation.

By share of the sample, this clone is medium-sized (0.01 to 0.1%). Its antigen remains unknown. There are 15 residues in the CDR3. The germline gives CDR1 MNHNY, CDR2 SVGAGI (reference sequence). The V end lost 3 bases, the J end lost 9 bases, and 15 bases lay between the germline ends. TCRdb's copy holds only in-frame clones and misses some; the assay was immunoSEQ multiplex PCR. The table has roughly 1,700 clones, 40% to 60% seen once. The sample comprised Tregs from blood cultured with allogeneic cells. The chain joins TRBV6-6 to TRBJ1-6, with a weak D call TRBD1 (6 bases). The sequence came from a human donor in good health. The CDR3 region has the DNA TGTGCCAGCAGTTATGGAGACAGGCTAAGTTCACCCCTCCACTTT. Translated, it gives CASSYGDRLSSPLHF.